The 8 T cell receptor beta chains below were found in one sample sequenced in a study of PD-L1 blockade in urothelial cancer. Repertoires were generated with immunoSEQ multiplex PCR, while TCRdb's copy carries only in-frame clones and drops some. The data contain under 50,000 clones, roughly nine tenths of them singletons. Time point defined: pretreatment peripheral blood. The starting material was PBMCs, obtained around atezolizumab (anti-PD-L1) treatment. The receptors stem from an older woman with urothelial cancer.

The V gene is TRBV27, the J gene TRBJ1-1, with D maybe TRBD1 (6 bases). The CDR3 covers 13 residues. Germline V gives CDR1 MNHEY, CDR2 SMNVEV (reference sequence). V was pared by 2 bases and J by 6 bases, with 10 bases between. In nucleotides, the CDR3 is TGTGCCAGCAGTTTAGTCAGGGGCGCTGAAGCTTTCTTT. Amino acids: CASSLVRGAEAFF.

This chain links TRBV14 with TRBJ2-5, with D unresolved. Trimming removed 1 base from V and 2 bases from J, with 8 bases in between. The CDR3 spans 14 residues. From germline, CDR1 is SGHDN and CDR2 FVKESK. The DNA for the CDR3 is TGTGCCAGCAGCCAAGGCAGGTTGCAAGAGACCCAGTACTTC. It specifies CASSQGRLQETQYF.

V is TRBV5-6 and J is TRBJ2-7; 7 nucleotides line up with TRBD2. This CDR3 is 17 amino acids long. The germline CDR1 and CDR2 sequences are SGHDT and YYEEEE. V gave up 3 bases and J gave up 3 bases; unmatched junction bases: 15. CDR3 coding DNA: TGTGCCAGCAGCTCCAGGATAGCGGGCGTGATTCGCTACGAGCAGTACTTC. It codes for CASSSRIAGVIRYEQYF.

The gene calls are TRBV7-2 and TRBJ1-2, with D uncertain. The CDR3 covers 13 residues. Germline CDR1 is SGHTA and CDR2 is FQGNSA. Trimming removed 4 bases at V and 7 bases at J, with 13 bases between. CDR3 nucleotides: TGTGCCAGCAGCTCCCCGCGCAAGAGTGGCTACACCTTC. This translates into CASSSPRKSGYTF.

The V gene is TRBV5-4, the J gene TRBJ2-1; D ambiguous. Trimming stripped 0 bases from V and 6 bases from J, with 4 bases between. From germline, CDR1 is SGHNT and CDR2 YYREEE (reference sequence). The CDR3 covers 12 residues. The CDR3 is CASSLEPNEQFF. DNA for the CDR3: TGTGCCAGCAGCTTGGAGCCCAATGAGCAGTTCTTC. Variable domain in full (rest from reference TRBV5-4 and TRBJ2-1): ETGVTQSPTHLIKTRGQQVTLRCSSQSGHNTVSWYQQALGQGPQFIFQYYREEENGRGNFPPRFSGLQFPNYSSELNVNALELDDSALYLCASSLEPNEQFFGPGTRLTVL.

The J gene is TRBJ2-3, the V gene TRBV28; TRBD2 matches at 11 bases. This CDR3 contains 20 residues. In germline, CDR1 is MDHEN, CDR2 SYDVKM. The ends lost 3 bases at V and 1 base at J; junction bases unmatched: 15. CDR3 nucleotides: TGTGCCAGCAGTTTCAAGCTACTAGCGGGAGACGACCGGGGCACAGATACGCAGTATTTT. It encodes CASSFKLLAGDDRGTDTQYF.

A few counts support this clone. The V and J genes are TRBV5-1 and TRBJ2-1; TRBD2 aligns across 12 bases. Germline V gives CDR1 SGHRS, CDR2 YFSETQ. After removal of 0 bases from V and 12 bases from J, the junction contained 4 bases not matched to a gene. The CDR3 consists of 14 residues. In nucleotides, the CDR3 is TGCGCCAGCAGCTTGGGACTAGCGGGAGATCGGCAGTTCTTC. This gives the protein CASSLGLAGDRQFF.

The chain links TRBV29-1 to TRBJ2-3; tentative D call: TRBD1 (6 bases). The CDR3 is 14 amino acids. Trimming removed 7 bases from V and 0 bases from J, with 14 bases in between. CDR1 and CDR2 (germline): SQVTM, ANQGSEA. The CDR3 reads CSAEGDPSTDTQYF. The CDR3 bases are TGCAGCGCAGAGGGGGACCCTAGCACAGATACGCAGTATTTT.